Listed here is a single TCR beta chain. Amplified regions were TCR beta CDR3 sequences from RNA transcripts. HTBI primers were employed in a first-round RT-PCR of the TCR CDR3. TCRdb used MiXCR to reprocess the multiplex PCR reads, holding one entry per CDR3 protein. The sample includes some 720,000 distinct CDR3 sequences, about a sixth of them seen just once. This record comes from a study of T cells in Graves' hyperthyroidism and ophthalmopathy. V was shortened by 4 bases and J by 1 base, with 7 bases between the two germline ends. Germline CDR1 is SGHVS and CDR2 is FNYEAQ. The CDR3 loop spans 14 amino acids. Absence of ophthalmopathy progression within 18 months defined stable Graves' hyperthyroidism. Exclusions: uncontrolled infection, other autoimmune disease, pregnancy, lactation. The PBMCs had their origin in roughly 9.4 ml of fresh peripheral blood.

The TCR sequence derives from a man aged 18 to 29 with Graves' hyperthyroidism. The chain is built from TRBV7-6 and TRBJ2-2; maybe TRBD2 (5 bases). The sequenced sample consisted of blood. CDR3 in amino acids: CASSWTQNTGELFF. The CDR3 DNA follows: TGTGCCAGCAGCTGGACTCAGAACACCGGGGAGCTGTTTTTT.